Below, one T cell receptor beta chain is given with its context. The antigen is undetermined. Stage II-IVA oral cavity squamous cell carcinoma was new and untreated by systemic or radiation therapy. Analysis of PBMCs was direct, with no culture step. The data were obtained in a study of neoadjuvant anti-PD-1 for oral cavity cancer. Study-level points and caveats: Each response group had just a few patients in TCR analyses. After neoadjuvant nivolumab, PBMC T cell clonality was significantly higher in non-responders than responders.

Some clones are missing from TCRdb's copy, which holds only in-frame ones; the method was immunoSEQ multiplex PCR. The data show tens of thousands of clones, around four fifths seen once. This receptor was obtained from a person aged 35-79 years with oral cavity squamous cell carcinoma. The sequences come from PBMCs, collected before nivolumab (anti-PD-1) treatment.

The CDR3 bases are TGTGCCAGCAGCGGCCGGGTCCCGGTTCCCCAGCATTTT. Translating it yields CASSGRVPVPQHF. The chain has TRBV7-8 and TRBJ1-5, with unresolved D. V was cut by 5 bases and J by 10 bases, with 15 bases left in between. The CDR3 runs 13 residues. Germline assignment: CDR1 SGHVS and CDR2 FQNEAQ.